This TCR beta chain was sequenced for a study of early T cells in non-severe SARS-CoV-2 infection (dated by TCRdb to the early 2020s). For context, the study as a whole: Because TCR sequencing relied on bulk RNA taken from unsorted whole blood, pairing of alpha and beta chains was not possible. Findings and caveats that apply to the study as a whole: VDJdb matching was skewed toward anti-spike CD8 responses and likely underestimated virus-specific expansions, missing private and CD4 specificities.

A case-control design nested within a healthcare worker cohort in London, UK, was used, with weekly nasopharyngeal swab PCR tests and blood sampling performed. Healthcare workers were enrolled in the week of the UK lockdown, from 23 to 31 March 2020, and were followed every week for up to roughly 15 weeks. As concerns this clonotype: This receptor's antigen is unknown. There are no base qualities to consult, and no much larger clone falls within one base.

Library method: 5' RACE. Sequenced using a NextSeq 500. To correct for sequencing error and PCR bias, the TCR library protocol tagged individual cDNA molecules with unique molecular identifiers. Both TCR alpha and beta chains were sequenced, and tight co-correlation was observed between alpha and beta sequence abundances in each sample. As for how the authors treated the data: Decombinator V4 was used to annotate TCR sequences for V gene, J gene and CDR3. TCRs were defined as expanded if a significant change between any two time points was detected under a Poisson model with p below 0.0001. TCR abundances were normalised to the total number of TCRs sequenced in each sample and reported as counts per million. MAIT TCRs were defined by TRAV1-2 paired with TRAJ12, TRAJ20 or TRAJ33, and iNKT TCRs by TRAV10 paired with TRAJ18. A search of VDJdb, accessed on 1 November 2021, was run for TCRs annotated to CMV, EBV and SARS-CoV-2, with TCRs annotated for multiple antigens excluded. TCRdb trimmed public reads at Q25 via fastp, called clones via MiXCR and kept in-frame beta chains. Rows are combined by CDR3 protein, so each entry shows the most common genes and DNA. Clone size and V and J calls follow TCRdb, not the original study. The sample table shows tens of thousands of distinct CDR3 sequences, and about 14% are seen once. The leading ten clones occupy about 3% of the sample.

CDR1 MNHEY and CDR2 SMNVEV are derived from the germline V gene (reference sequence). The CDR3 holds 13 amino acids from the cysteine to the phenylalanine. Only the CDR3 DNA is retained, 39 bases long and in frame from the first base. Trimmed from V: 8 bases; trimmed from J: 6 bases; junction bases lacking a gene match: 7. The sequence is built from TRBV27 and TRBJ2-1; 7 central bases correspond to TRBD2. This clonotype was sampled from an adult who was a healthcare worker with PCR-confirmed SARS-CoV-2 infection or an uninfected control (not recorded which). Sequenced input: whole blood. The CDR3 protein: CASYSGPLNEQFF. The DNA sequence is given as TGTGCCAGCTATAGCGGGCCCCTCAATGAGCAGTTCTTC.